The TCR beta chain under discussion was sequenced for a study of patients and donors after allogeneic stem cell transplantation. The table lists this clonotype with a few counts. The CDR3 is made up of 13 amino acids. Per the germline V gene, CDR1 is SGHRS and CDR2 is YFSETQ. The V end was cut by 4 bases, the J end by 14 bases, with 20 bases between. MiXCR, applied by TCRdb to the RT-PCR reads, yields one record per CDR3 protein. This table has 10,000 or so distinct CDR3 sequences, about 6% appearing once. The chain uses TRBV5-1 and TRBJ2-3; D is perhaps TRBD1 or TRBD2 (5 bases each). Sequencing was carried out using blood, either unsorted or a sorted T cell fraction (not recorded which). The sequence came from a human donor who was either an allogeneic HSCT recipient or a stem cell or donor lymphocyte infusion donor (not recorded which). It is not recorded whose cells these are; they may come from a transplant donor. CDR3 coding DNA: TGCGCCAGCAGCCCGTGGAGAGGGACCCTGAGGTATTTT. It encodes CASSPWRGTLRYF.